This passage covers 10 T cell receptor beta chains from one sample sequenced in a study of tumor and adjacent non-tumor tissue in lung cancer. No cell sorting was done before RNA was extracted from the tissue. Three rounds of nested PCR, following a modified ARM-PCR protocol, produced the TCRbeta library. TCRdb re-derived calls from the multiplex PCR reads in MiXCR, one entry per CDR3 protein. This sample has 89,000 or so distinct CDR3 sequences; about three fifths occur once, and the top ten carry roughly 15%. Material: lung tumor tissue. Receptors were obtained from a man aged 70-80 years with non-small cell lung cancer.

This clonotype was observed at least ten times. The chain carries TRBV6-5 and TRBJ1-1, with TRBD1 matching over 7 bases. The V gene's germline CDR1 is MNHEY and CDR2 SVGAGI. The CDR3 totals 13 residues. J was trimmed by 5 bases and V by 5 bases; bases with no gene match: 5. This CDR3 reads CASSGDSQTEAFF. The CDR3 DNA is TGTGCCAGCAGTGGGGACAGTCAAACTGAAGCTTTCTTT.

For this clonotype: The germline gene is not matched at one end of the junction; a read error may be the cause. The chain employs TRBV11-2 and TRBJ2-1; D may match TRBD1 or TRBD2 (5 bases each). The V gene's germline CDR1 is SGHAT and CDR2 FQNNGV. This CDR3 comprises 13 residues. DNA of the CDR3: TGTGCCGGGACCCCGGCCGTGGTGGGTGAGCGGTTCTTC. Amino acid sequence: CAGTPAVVGERFF.

To note about this clonotype: The CDR3 does not close with the conserved phenylalanine or tryptophan, likely indicating a read error. The rearrangement links TRBV12-3 or TRBV12-4 to TRBJ2-1; TRBD1 or TRBD2 may be the D gene (6 bases each). The CDR3 contains 16 residues. Trimming left V 4 bases short and J 10 bases short, with 23 bases between. The CDR3 nucleotides are TGTGCCAGCAGTTCCGGGACACCAACGGGGGCACGGGAGCAGTTCTTA. Its protein is CASSSGTPTGAREQFL.

Points on this clonotype: Since the CDR3 does not end with the conserved phenylalanine or tryptophan, this likely comes from a read error. The chain has TRBV11-2 and TRBJ2-5; a weak D match, TRBD1 (6 bases). CDR3 length: 14 amino acids. Per germline, CDR1 SGHAT and CDR2 FQNNGV. The V gene lost 5 bases and the J gene lost 3 bases, with 13 bases spanning the gap. In DNA, the CDR3 is TGTGCCAGCAGCCTCAGACAGGCGAAAGAGACCCAGTACCAC. This translates into CASSLRQAKETQYH.

In regard to this clonotype: This could be a read error, since a much larger clone is one nucleotide away. The V gene is TRBV20-1, the J gene TRBJ2-3; TRBD1 agrees at 8 bases. This CDR3 is 11 amino acids long. Germline CDR1 is DFQATT and CDR2 is SNEGSKA (reference sequence). The CDR3 DNA reads TGCAGTGCTAGGGGGACAGGTACGCAGTATTTT. Translating it yields CSARGTGTQYF.

The chain links TRBV19 to TRBJ1-2; D perhaps matches TRBD1 (5 bases). Germline-derived CDR1 and CDR2 are LNHDA and SQIVND (reference sequence). The CDR3 covers 16 residues. Trimming removed 8 bases from V and 8 bases from J, with 27 bases in between. The CDR3 coding sequence is TGTGCCAGTCGATTTACTGGGACGGCTCTATCACGGGGCTACACCTTC. It specifies CASRFTGTALSRGYTF.

A word on this clonotype: The junction shows a germline mismatch at one end, possibly a read error. The rearrangement joins TRBV11-2 to TRBJ2-2; D unclear. The germline CDR1 and CDR2 sequences are SGHAT and FQNNGV. The CDR3 totals 15 residues. The CDR3 sequence is CASNLLRSGTGELFF. The CDR3 coding sequence is TGTGCCAGCAACTTATTAAGGAGTGGCACCGGGGAGCTGTTTTTT.

The rearrangement links TRBV7-9 to TRBJ1-5, with TRBD1 matching over 7 bases. The CDR3 has 13 residues. The J segment lost 16 bases and the V segment lost 1 base, leaving 10 bases of the junction unmatched. CDR1 SEHNR and CDR2 FQNEAQ come from the germline V gene (reference sequence). This CDR3 reads CASSLEGGQPRHF. As DNA, the CDR3 is TGTGCCAGCAGCTTAGAGGGGGGACAGCCCCGACATTTT.

About this clonotype itself: The final CDR3 position lacks the conserved phenylalanine or tryptophan, pointing to a likely read error. The chain employs TRBV12-3 or TRBV12-4 and TRBJ2-1, with D tentatively TRBD1 (5 bases). Deletions cut 5 bases from V and 6 bases from J, with 20 bases between. CDR3 size: 16 residues. In DNA, the CDR3 is TGTGCCAGCAGTCAGCTGTTTTCTGACAGCGTCAATGAGCAGTTCCTC. Its translation: CASSQLFSDSVNEQFL.

This clonotype was seen only once. This CDR3 fails to terminate in the conserved phenylalanine or tryptophan, so it likely reflects a read error. No DNA is shown, since the ends of the CDR3 on it are uncertain; the CDR3 is the one TCRdb lists. CDR3 amino acids: CASSAEDSSGANVMTL. V is TRBV6-1 and J is TRBJ2-6. Looked up from germline, CDR1 is MNHNS and CDR2 is SASEGT. The CDR3 spans 16 residues, counting both ends.